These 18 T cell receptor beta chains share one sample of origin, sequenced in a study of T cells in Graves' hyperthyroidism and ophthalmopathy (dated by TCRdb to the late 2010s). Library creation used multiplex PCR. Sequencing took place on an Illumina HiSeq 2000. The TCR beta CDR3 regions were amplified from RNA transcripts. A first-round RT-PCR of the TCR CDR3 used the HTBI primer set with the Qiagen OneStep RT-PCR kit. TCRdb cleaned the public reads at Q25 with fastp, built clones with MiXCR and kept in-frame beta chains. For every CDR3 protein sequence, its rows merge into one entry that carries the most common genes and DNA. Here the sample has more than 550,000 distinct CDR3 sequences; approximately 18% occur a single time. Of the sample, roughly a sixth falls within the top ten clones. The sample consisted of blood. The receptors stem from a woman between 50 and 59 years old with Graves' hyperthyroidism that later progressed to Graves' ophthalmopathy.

The CDR3 is CASSLAVGGVNTQYF. Here the CDR3 DNA reads TGTGCCAGCAGCTTAGCTGTCGGGGGAGTAAATACGCAGTATTTT. The V call is TRBV7-2, the J call TRBJ2-3; maybe TRBD2 (6 bases). The CDR3 sequence is 15 residues long. Trimming took off 0 bases at V and 7 bases at J, with 14 bases between the two ends. Germline CDR1 SGHTA, CDR2 FQGNSA. The full variable domain, completed using reference TRBV7-2 and TRBJ2-3, is GAGVSQSPSNKVTEKGKDVELRCDPISGHTALYWYRQSLGQGLEFLIYFQGNSAPDKSGLPSDRFSAERTGGSVSTLTIQRTQQEDSAVYLCASSLAVGGVNTQYFGPGTRLTVL.

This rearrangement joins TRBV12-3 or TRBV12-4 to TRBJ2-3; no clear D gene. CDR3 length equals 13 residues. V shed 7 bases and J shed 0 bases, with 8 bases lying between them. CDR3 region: CASTLTSTDTQYF. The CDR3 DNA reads TGTGCCAGCACGCTAACTAGCACAGATACGCAGTATTTT.

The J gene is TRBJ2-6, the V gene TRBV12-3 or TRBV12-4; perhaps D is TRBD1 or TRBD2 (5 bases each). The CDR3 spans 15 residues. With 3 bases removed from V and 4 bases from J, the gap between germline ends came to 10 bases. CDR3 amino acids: CASSLRGTGANVLTF. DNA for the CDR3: TGTGCCAGCAGTTTGAGGGGAACGGGGGCCAACGTCCTGACTTTC.

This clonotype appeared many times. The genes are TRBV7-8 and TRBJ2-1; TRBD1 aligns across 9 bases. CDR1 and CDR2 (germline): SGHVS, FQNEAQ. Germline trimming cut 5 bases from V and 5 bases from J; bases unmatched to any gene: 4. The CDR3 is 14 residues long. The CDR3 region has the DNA TGTGCCAGCAGCCGGAGGGACAGGGACAATGAGCAGTTCTTC. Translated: CASSRRDRDNEQFF. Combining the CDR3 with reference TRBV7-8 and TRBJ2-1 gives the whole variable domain GAGVSQSPRYKVAKRGQDVALRCDPISGHVSLFWYQQALGQGPEFLTYFQNEAQLDKSGLPSDRFFAERPEGSVSTLKIQRTQQEDSAVYLCASSRRDRDNEQFFGPGTRLTVL.

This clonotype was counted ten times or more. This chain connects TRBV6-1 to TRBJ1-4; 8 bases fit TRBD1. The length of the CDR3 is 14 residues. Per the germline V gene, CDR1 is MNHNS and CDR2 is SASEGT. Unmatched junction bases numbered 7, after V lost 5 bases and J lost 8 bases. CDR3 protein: CASSFQGAREKLFF. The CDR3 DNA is TGTGCCAGCAGTTTTCAGGGGGCGAGGGAAAAACTGTTTTTT.

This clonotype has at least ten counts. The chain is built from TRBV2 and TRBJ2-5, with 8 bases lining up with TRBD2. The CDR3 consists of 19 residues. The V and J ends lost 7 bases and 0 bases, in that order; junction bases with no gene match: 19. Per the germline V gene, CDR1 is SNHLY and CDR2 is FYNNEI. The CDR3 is CASTPRSPIAGGHQETQYF. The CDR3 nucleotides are TGTGCCAGCACGCCCCGATCCCCTATTGCGGGGGGCCACCAAGAGACCCAGTACTTC.

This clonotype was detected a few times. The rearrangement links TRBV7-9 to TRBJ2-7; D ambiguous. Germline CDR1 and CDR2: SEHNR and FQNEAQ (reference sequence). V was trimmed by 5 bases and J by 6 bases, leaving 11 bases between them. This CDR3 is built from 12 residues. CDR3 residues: CASSPTRLEQYF. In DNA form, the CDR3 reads TGTGCCAGCAGCCCCACCCGTCTCGAGCAGTACTTC.

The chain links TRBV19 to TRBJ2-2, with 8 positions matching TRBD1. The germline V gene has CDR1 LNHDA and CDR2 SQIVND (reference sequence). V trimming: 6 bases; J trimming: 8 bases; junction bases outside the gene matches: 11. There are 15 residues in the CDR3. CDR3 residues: CASRITGGQGGELFF. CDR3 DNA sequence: TGTGCCAGTAGAATCACAGGGGGGCAAGGTGGGGAGCTGTTTTTT.

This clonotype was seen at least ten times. The CDR3 protein is CASSQGYQPQHF. The CDR3 DNA sequence: TGTGCCAGCAGCCAAGGGTATCAGCCCCAGCATTTT. The chain has TRBV3-1 and TRBJ1-5; D ambiguous. Germline CDR1 is LGHDT and CDR2 is YNNKEL (reference sequence). The CDR3 is 12 amino acids. Trimming removed 1 base at V and 5 bases at J, with 3 bases between.

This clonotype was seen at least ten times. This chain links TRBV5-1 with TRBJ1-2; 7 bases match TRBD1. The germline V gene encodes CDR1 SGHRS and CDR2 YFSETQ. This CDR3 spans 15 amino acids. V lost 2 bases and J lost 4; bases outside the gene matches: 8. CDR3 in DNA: TGCGCCAGCAGCTTCGGACAGGAACAGTCCTATGGCTACACCTTC. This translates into CASSFGQEQSYGYTF.

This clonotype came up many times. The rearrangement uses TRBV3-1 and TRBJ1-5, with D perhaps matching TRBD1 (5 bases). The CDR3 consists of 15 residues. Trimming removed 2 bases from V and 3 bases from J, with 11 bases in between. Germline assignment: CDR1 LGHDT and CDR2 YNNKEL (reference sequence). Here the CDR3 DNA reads TGTGCCAGCAGCCAAAATCAGGGAATCAATCAGCCCCAGCATTTT. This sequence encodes CASSQNQGINQPQHF.

CDR3 DNA sequence: TGCGCCAGCAGTGACACCACCACGGGAAACACCATATATTTT. Amino acid sequence: CASSDTTTGNTIYF. This chain connects TRBV10-1 to TRBJ1-3, with D unclear. This CDR3 is 14 amino acids long. The ends were cut back, 3 bases at V and 4 bases at J, with 10 bases in the middle. Germline V gives CDR1 WNHNN, CDR2 SYGVQD (reference sequence).

CDR3 nucleotides: TGTGCCAGCAGTTACTCGATTGGAAACACCATATATTTT. Its protein product is CASSYSIGNTIYF. The rearrangement links TRBV6-5 to TRBJ1-3; D uncertain. This CDR3 has 13 amino acids. From germline, CDR1 is MNHEY and CDR2 SVGAGI. V was shortened by 0 bases and J by 3 bases, with 3 bases between the two germline ends.

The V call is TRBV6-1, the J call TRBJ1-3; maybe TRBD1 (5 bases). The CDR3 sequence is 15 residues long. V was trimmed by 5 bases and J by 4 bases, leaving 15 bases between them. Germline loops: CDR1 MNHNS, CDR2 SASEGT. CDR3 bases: TGTGCCAGCAGTCGTTCCAAGGACATCGGAAACACCATATATTTT. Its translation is CASSRSKDIGNTIYF.

DNA of the CDR3: TGCGCCAGCAGGATCGGGACAGGGGTCGTTGGCAATCAGCCCCAGCATTTT. It specifies CASRIGTGVVGNQPQHF. This chain connects TRBV5-1 to TRBJ1-5; the match to TRBD1 covers 10 bases. After removal of 5 bases from V and 2 bases from J, the junction contained 10 bases not matched to a gene. Germline loops: CDR1 SGHRS, CDR2 YFSETQ. This CDR3 is 17 amino acids long.

The CDR3 protein is CASSQDTGGTFF. The CDR3 DNA sequence: TGTGCCAGCAGCCAAGACACAGGGGGCACGTTCTTC. The chain combines TRBV3-1 with TRBJ2-1, with TRBD1 matching over 9 bases. CDR1 is LGHDT and CDR2 is YNNKEL in the germline V gene (reference sequence). V shed 0 bases and J 15 bases; nucleotides not matched to a gene: 3. The CDR3 sequence is 12 residues long.

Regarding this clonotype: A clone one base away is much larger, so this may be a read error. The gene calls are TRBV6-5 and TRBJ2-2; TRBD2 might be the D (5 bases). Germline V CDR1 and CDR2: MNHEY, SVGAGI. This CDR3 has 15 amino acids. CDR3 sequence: CVSSYYEGARWGLFF. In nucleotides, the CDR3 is TGTGTCAGCAGTTACTACGAGGGTGCCAGATGGGGACTGTTTTTT.

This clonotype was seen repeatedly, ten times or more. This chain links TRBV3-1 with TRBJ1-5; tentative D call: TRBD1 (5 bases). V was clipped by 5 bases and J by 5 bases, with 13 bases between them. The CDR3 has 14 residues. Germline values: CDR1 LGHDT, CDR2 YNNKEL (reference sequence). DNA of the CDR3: TGTGCCAGCAGCTACTCGTGGGACGATCAGCCCCAGCATTTT. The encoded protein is CASSYSWDDQPQHF.